This T cell receptor (beta chain) was retrieved from a study of vaccination effects on CD4 cells after COVID-19. Viral peptide pools were used in the ViraFEST assay to expand antigen-specific CD4+ T cells, and sequencing came afterward. Following 10 days of culture, CD4+ T cells were isolated. Participants were vaccinated with two doses of either the BNT162b2 or mRNA-1273 vaccine. Wells each received two million PBMC, cultured with approximately 9.7 IU/ml IL-2 and about 10 ug/ml peptides. Some clones are missing from TCRdb's copy, which holds only in-frame ones; the method was immunoSEQ multiplex PCR. This sample has approximately 65,000 clones; around 69% occur once, and the top ten carry around 1.5%. Study results and caveats: Researchers report that only 1 of 255 vaccine-induced clones in healthy vaccinees cross-reacted with common cold coronaviruses. Late post-vaccination, clones induced by infection and those induced by vaccine underwent marked clonal contraction.

Notes on this clone: Its antigen is undetermined.

This receptor was obtained from a human donor who received a COVID-19 vaccine. The sample was CD4+ T cells from PBMCs cultured with HCoV-229E spike peptides, taken after COVID-19 vaccination.

CDR3 sequence: CASAHVQETQYF. DNA of the CDR3: TGCGCCAGCGCCCATGTGCAAGAGACCCAGTACTTC. The chain couples TRBV4-1 to TRBJ2-5; D is ambiguous. There are 12 residues in the CDR3. From germline, CDR1 is MGHRA and CDR2 YSYEKL. Trimming took 8 bases from V and 2 from J, leaving 9 bases between them.